This is a list of T cell receptor beta chains from one sample in a study of T cells after somatic rescue of genetic block. Using immunoSEQ multiplex PCR, the repertoire was profiled, and TCRdb retains in-frame clones only, with some absent. The data show 45,000 to 70,000 clones, with 95% to 96% seen just once and approximately 0.075% held by the top ten. Specimen: peripheral blood mononuclear cells (PBMCs). These receptors all come from a child younger than two. Both conserved end residues are part of each CDR3. A D gene is named only where the DNA matches it firmly. Not all rows give a size; the values are once, few, many and, for expanded clones, a class.

few	NA	TRBJ2-3	TRBV5-1	CASSSETTVSLTDTQYF	TGCGCCAGCAGCTCGGAAACGACAGTTTCCCTCACAGATACGCAGTATTTT
NA	NA	TRBJ2-3	TRBV9	CASSVGSTDTQYF	TGTGCCAGCAGCGTAGGCAGCACAGATACGCAGTATTTT
once	NA	TRBJ1-1	TRBV5-1	CASSVEGASHTEAFF	TGCGCCAGCTCGGTTGAGGGCGCAAGCCACACTGAAGCTTTCTTT
NA	NA	TRBJ2-2	TRBV7-2	CASSLGGAGELFF	TGTGCCAGCAGCTTAGGAGGGGCCGGGGAGCTGTTTTTT
NA	NA	TRBJ1-1	TRBV5-6	CASSFIQNTEAFF	TGTGCCAGCAGCTTTATACAGAACACTGAAGCTTTCTTT
NA	NA	TRBJ2-7	TRBV5-6	CASSLGSGTPAYEQYF	TGTGCCAGCAGCCTGGGCTCCGGGACACCCGCCTACGAGCAGTACTTC
NA	TRBD1	TRBJ1-2	TRBV5-4	CASSPTGQSYGYTF	TGTGCCAGCAGCCCTACGGGACAGTCCTATGGCTACACCTTC
NA	TRBD2	TRBJ2-7	TRBV4-3	CASSQDPASGTYEQYF	TGCGCCAGCAGCCAAGATCCGGCTAGCGGGACCTACGAGCAGTACTTC
NA	TRBD2	TRBJ2-3	TRBV6-1	CASSGPSGGSTDTQYF	TGTGCCAGCAGTGGACCTAGCGGGGGTAGCACAGATACGCAGTATTTT
NA	TRBD2	TRBJ2-7	TRBV30	CAWSIGLAYEQYF	TGTGCCTGGAGTATCGGACTAGCTTACGAGCAGTACTTC
NA	NA	TRBJ2-7	TRBV5-1	CASSLAGLSYEQYF	TGCGCCAGCAGCTTGGCGGGACTGTCCTACGAGCAGTACTTC
NA	TRBD1	TRBJ1-5	TRBV27	CASSFGRGRNQPQHF	TGTGCCAGCAGTTTTGGCAGGGGGCGCAATCAGCCCCAGCATTTT
once	TRBD2	TRBJ2-5	TRBV6-1	CASRLAGGPKTQYF	TGTGCCAGCAGACTAGCGGGAGGGCCGAAGACCCAGTACTTC
NA	NA	TRBJ1-5	TRBV18	CASSPGYRAGGPQHF	TGTGCCAGCTCACCAGGATACAGGGCCGGGGGGCCCCAGCATTTT
few	TRBD1	TRBJ2-3	TRBV19	CASSIRGSYDTQYF	TGTGCCAGTAGTATCAGGGGGAGTTACGATACGCAGTATTTT
NA	TRBD2	TRBJ2-2	TRBV14	CASSQDRRLAGGLGELFF	TGTGCCAGCAGCCAAGATCGGAGACTAGCGGGGGGCCTCGGGGAGCTGTTTTTT
NA	TRBD2	TRBJ2-2	TRBV11-3	CASSPGTSLMTGELFF	TGTGCCAGCAGTCCCGGGACTAGTCTGATGACCGGGGAGCTGTTTTTT
NA	TRBD2	TRBJ2-1	TRBV7-2	CASSIGLAGYNEQFF	TGTGCCAGCAGCATTGGACTAGCGGGTTACAATGAGCAGTTCTTC
NA	TRBD1	TRBJ1-2	TRBV6-1	CASSVGTGDGYTF	TGTGCCAGCAGTGTTGGGACAGGGGATGGCTACACCTTC
NA	TRBD1	TRBJ2-7	TRBV5-6	CASSLGTGYSYEQYF	TGTGCCAGCAGCTTAGGGACAGGTTACTCCTACGAGCAGTACTTC
NA	NA	TRBJ1-6	TRBV5-1	CASSLRDGGRFLAPLHF	TGCGCCAGCAGCCTCCGGGACGGCGGTCGATTTTTGGCACCCCTCCACTTT
NA	TRBD2	TRBJ2-1	TRBV7-6	CASSLLAGDIGEQFF	TGTGCCAGCAGCTTACTAGCGGGAGATATAGGTGAGCAGTTCTTC
NA	NA	TRBJ2-7	TRBV10-3	CAISGYHANEQYF	TGTGCCATCAGTGGTTACCATGCCAACGAGCAGTACTTC
NA	TRBD1	TRBJ1-1	TRBV30	CAWMQGEFHTEAFF	TGTGCCTGGATGCAGGGGGAATTTCACACTGAAGCTTTCTTT
NA	TRBD1	TRBJ2-1	TRBV6-4	CASKKETGGDEQFF	TGTGCCAGCAAGAAGGAGACAGGGGGGGATGAGCAGTTCTTC
once	NA	TRBJ2-1	TRBV6-5	CASSSTGYNFNEQFF	TGTGCCAGCAGTTCAACGGGGTACAATTTCAATGAGCAGTTCTTC
NA	TRBD1	TRBJ2-7	TRBV5-6	CASSVIPGTGDEQYF	TGTGCCAGCAGCGTAATCCCCGGGACAGGGGACGAGCAGTACTTC
NA	TRBD1	TRBJ1-1	TRBV6-6	CASSLGTANTEAFF	TGTGCCAGCAGCCTCGGGACAGCGAACACTGAAGCTTTCTTT
once	TRBD1	TRBJ1-1	TRBV4-2	CASSQEQGDGTEAFF	TGTGCCAGCAGCCAAGAACAGGGGGATGGCACTGAAGCTTTCTTT
NA	NA	TRBJ1-3	TRBV6-6	CASSYSAGGRNTIYF	TGTGCCAGCAGTTACTCGGCGGGGGGGAGAAACACCATATATTTT
NA	TRBD1	TRBJ1-5	TRBV11-2	CASSLGTGGQPQHF	TGTGCCAGCAGCTTAGGGACAGGGGGCCAGCCCCAGCATTTT
NA	NA	TRBJ2-3	TRBV11-3	CASSPPTDTQYF	TGTGCCAGCAGCCCCCCCACAGATACGCAGTATTTT
NA	TRBD1	TRBJ2-3	TRBV5-1	CASSVGTGETQYF	TGCGCCAGCAGCGTAGGGACAGGGGAGACGCAGTATTTT
once	TRBD1	TRBJ1-2	TRBV28	CASSPQGGYGYTF	TGTGCCAGCAGCCCACAGGGGGGATATGGCTACACCTTC
NA	NA	TRBJ1-2	TRBV28	CATTTQFTRGLNGYTF	TGTGCCACCACCACTCAGTTTACCCGGGGCCTAAATGGCTACACCTTC
NA	TRBD2	TRBJ2-1	TRBV10-3	CAISESSGRAYNEQFF	TGTGCCATCAGTGAGTCAAGCGGGAGAGCTTACAATGAGCAGTTCTTC
NA	NA	TRBJ1-2	TRBV7-9	CASSLGGANYGYTF	TGTGCCAGCAGCTTAGGGGGGGCTAACTATGGCTACACCTTC
NA	NA	TRBJ2-3	TRBV18	CASSPPSTDTQYF	TGTGCCAGCTCACCACCTAGCACAGATACGCAGTATTTT
NA	NA	TRBJ2-5	TRBV7-3	CASSLLKETQYF	TGTGCCAGCAGCTTACTGAAAGAGACCCAGTACTTC
once	TRBD2	TRBJ2-3	TRBV7-7	CASSLLGLPTDTQYF	TGTGCCAGCAGCTTACTGGGACTACCCACAGATACGCAGTATTTT
NA	NA	TRBJ1-1	TRBV28	CASTPRGTEAFF	TGTGCCAGCACCCCCCGTGGAACTGAAGCTTTCTTT
NA	NA	TRBJ2-5	TRBV6-6	CASSILPSAQETQYF	TGTGCCAGCAGTATACTGCCTAGCGCCCAAGAGACCCAGTACTTC
NA	TRBD1	TRBJ1-1	TRBV4-3	CASSQDHRGFVNTEAFF	TGCGCCAGCAGCCAAGATCACAGGGGGTTCGTGAACACTGAAGCTTTCTTT
NA	NA	TRBJ2-3	TRBV12-1	CASSFRLAGGGDTQYF	TGTGCCAGCAGCTTTCGACTAGCGGGAGGCGGGGATACGCAGTATTTT
NA	TRBD1	TRBJ2-7	TRBV27	CASSTSGTGEYKYF	TGTGCCAGCAGTACATCCGGGACAGGCGAATATAAGTACTTC
NA	NA	TRBJ1-5	TRBV19	CASSILWTEGNQPQHF	TGTGCCAGTAGTATTTTGTGGACAGAGGGCAATCAGCCCCAGCATTTT
NA	NA	TRBJ2-2	TRBV7-2	CASSHDYTGELFF	TGTGCCAGCAGCCACGACTACACCGGGGAGCTGTTTTTT
NA	NA	TRBJ2-7	TRBV20-1	CSAILYYEQYF	TGCAGTGCTATACTCTACTACGAGCAGTACTTC
once	TRBD2	TRBJ2-1	TRBV19	CASSIGTSDEQFF	TGTGCCAGTAGTATCGGGACTAGCGATGAGCAGTTCTTC
NA	NA	TRBJ2-2	TRBV5-1	CASSSAPGTGELFF	TGCGCCAGCAGCTCGGCCCCTGGAACCGGGGAGCTGTTTTTT
NA	NA	TRBJ2-2	TRBV9	CASSVAQGLTGELFF	TGTGCCAGCAGCGTAGCTCAGGGGCTCACCGGGGAGCTGTTTTTT
NA	TRBD1	TRBJ2-7	TRBV7-2	CASSLTGGAGAYEQYF	TGTGCCAGCAGCTTAACAGGGGGCGCGGGGGCCTACGAGCAGTACTTC
once	TRBD1	TRBJ2-2	TRBV4-1	CASSHRGHTGELFF	TGCGCCAGCAGCCACAGGGGGCACACCGGGGAGCTGTTTTTT
NA	NA	TRBJ1-2	TRBV4-3	CASSQVNRYGYTF	TGCGCCAGCAGCCAAGTCAACCGCTATGGCTACACCTTC
NA	TRBD2	TRBJ2-1	TRBV19	CASSFSGREYNEQFF	TGTGCCAGTAGTTTTAGCGGGAGGGAATACAATGAGCAGTTCTTC
NA	NA	TRBJ2-7	TRBV30	CAWSGHYEQYF	TGTGCCTGGAGCGGACACTACGAGCAGTACTTC
NA	NA	TRBJ1-5	TRBV6-5	CASSYTRDQPQHF	TGTGCCAGCAGTTATACCAGGGATCAGCCCCAGCATTTT
NA	TRBD1	TRBJ2-1	TRBV6-5	CASNGQGQSNEQFF	TGTGCCAGCAACGGACAGGGGCAATCCAATGAGCAGTTCTTC